Given below is one T cell receptor (beta chain) in context. The target antigen is unknown. Profiled with immunoSEQ multiplex PCR; TCRdb holds only in-frame clones, not every one. Among some 58,000 clones listed, approximately 88% were seen once. Germline CDR1 LNHDA, CDR2 SQIVND (reference sequence). The CDR3 is 12 amino acids. Trimming shortened V by 5 bases and J by 7 bases, and 9 bases separated the two germline ends. The sample belongs to a study of OX40 agonist ivuxolimab in advanced cancers. Findings and caveats of the study: Partly responding patients at 0.1-3.0 mg/kg showed some of the smallest clonal expansion. In the expanded peripheral T cells, antigen specificity was never determined.

This sequence originates from an adult with an advanced solid tumor such as melanoma, head and neck, liver or kidney cancer. This specimen was CD4+ or CD8+ T cells sorted from blood, taken in a trial of the OX40 agonist ivuxolimab. The chain combines TRBV19 with TRBJ1-5; D not resolved. The CDR3 nucleotides are TGTGCCAGTAGTCCGCAGAGGCAGCCCCAGCATTTT. Its translation is CASSPQRQPQHF.